Ten or more counts support the clone carrying this T cell receptor beta chain. The data stem from a study of identical twins. TCRdb re-derived calls from the 5' RACE reads in MiXCR, one entry per CDR3 protein. The table has 450,000 or so distinct CDR3 sequences, 14% seen once; the top ten hold around 0.52%. The same sample was also studied in work on yellow fever vaccine responses in identical twins.

This TCR was recovered from a woman younger than 30 in good health. Input material: CD4+ T cells sorted from blood.

The CDR3 coding sequence is TGTGCCAGCAGCCTCACGTCGTACCAGCCCCAGCATTTT. Encoded protein: CASSLTSYQPQHF. The chain links TRBV7-2 to TRBJ1-5; D is unresolved. The germline V gene has CDR1 SGHTA and CDR2 FQGNSA. There are 13 residues in the CDR3. V was pared by 5 bases and J by 7 bases, with 12 bases between. Variable domain in full (rest from reference TRBV7-2 and TRBJ1-5): GAGVSQSPSNKVTEKGKDVELRCDPISGHTALYWYRQSLGQGLEFLIYFQGNSAPDKSGLPSDRFSAERTGGSVSTLTIQRTQQEDSAVYLCASSLTSYQPQHFGDGTRLSIL.